The text below deals with one TCR beta chain. These data come from a study of blood T cell repertoires in COVID-19. Study in general: Whether acute or convalescent, the COVID-19 samples came from the United States, Italy and Spain. T cells, B-cell-depleted T cells, or PBMCs provided the cDNA or gDNA that served as material.

CDR1 and CDR2 from the germline V gene are MDHEN and SYDVKM. Trimming at V came to 4 bases and at J to 6 bases, leaving 8 bases not matched to a gene. This CDR3 has 15 residues. Original handling: Reference gene primer amplification yielded estimated nucleated cell counts. The data were produced by immunoSEQ multiplex PCR, yet TCRdb's version contains in-frame clones alone and is incomplete. V and J calls and clone size are given by that table; D and trimming were obtained from the DNA. The profile covers roughly 20,000 clones, with roughly 86% appearing a single time and 5.2% taken by the ten largest.

The chain joins TRBV28 to TRBJ2-1, with TRBD1 matching 8 bases. The sequencing input was peripheral blood. The source is a human donor in a cohort sampled during active COVID-19. CDR3 coding DNA: TGTGCCAGCAGTTCGTCGACAGGGGAGGCCAATGAGCAGTTCTTC. Protein product: CASSSSTGEANEQFF.